This T cell receptor (beta chain) comes out of a study of post-analysis software for immune sequencing data. Study in general: Relapsing-remitting, secondary progressive and progressive-relapsing courses of multiple sclerosis were included.

Carried by the TCR beta cDNA libraries were unique molecular identifiers. In TCRdb, the PCR reads were re-called with MiXCR into one record per CDR3 protein. The profile shows about 820,000 distinct CDR3 sequences, approximately 53% of them singletons. From germline, CDR1 is SGHKS and CDR2 YYEKEE (reference sequence). CDR3 length equals 14 residues. Unmatched junction bases numbered 2, after V lost 3 bases and J lost 2 bases. This clonotype was counted only a few times. Its antigen is currently unknown. The study's findings and limits: Four to six TRBV segments were more frequent in patients than controls; TRBV5-6, TRBV5-1 and TRBV20-1 belonged to this group. Normalized Chao1 diversity was significantly reduced in patients versus controls. Batch-mates among the samples co-clustered strongly by F measure.

Sequencing was done on a sample of blood. J is TRBJ2-3 and V is TRBV5-5, with TRBD1 matching over 8 bases. The sequence derives from a girl between 5 and 17 years old with multiple sclerosis. CDR3 protein: CASSSGQDTDTQYF. The CDR3 region has the DNA TGTGCCAGCAGCTCGGGACAGGACACAGATACGCAGTATTTT.